The 25 T cell receptor beta chains given below trace back to one sample, sequenced in a study of T-cell memory formation after mild COVID-19. TCRdb re-analysed the 5' RACE reads in MiXCR, keeping a single row per CDR3 protein. This table has approximately 290,000 distinct CDR3 sequences, 15% to 20% appearing once. Sequences were obtained from PBMCs or a T cell subset sorted from them (not recorded which). The receptors shown here come from a man between 18 and 29 years old who had mild COVID-19 (a few samples of this study predate the infection). Cell type and time point are not known.

This rearrangement joins TRBV5-4 to TRBJ2-3; 9 positions agree with TRBD1. The J segment lost 5 bases and the V segment lost 4 bases, leaving 8 bases of the junction unmatched. The germline V gene has CDR1 SGHNT and CDR2 YYREEE (reference sequence). The CDR3 loop spans 15 amino acids. CDR3 DNA sequence: TGTGCCAGCAGCGAGGCACAGGGGGCCAGAGATACGCAGTATTTT. It yields the protein CASSEAQGARDTQYF.

The chain links TRBV20-1 to TRBJ1-3; D gene ambiguous. Trimming shortened V by 5 bases and J by 4 bases, and 9 bases separated the two germline ends. The CDR3 length is 12 residues. CDR1 and CDR2 from the germline V gene are DFQATT and SNEGSKA (reference sequence). CDR3 residues: CSAFPRGNTIYF. The CDR3 coding sequence is TGCAGTGCTTTTCCGAGGGGAAACACCATATATTTT.

This clonotype has at least ten counts. The DNA of the CDR3 is TGTGCCAGCTCACCACAGGGGGACACTGAAGCTTTCTTT. Translating gives CASSPQGDTEAFF. The gene calls are TRBV18 and TRBJ1-1; maybe TRBD1 (6 bases). V lost 1 base, J lost 3 bases, and 6 bases lay in between. In germline, CDR1 is KGHSH, CDR2 LQKENI. There are 13 residues in the CDR3.

The chain is built from TRBV5-4 and TRBJ2-7, with D possibly TRBD1 on 6 matching bases. V was trimmed by 2 bases and J by 3 bases, leaving 21 bases between them. This CDR3 has 17 residues. The germline V gene has CDR1 SGHNT and CDR2 YYREEE (reference sequence). The CDR3: CASSFKAAGDNYYEQYF. CDR3 nucleotides: TGTGCCAGCAGCTTTAAGGCAGCAGGGGATAATTACTACGAGCAGTACTTC.

The sample holds a few counts of this clonotype. The chain uses TRBV28 and TRBJ2-2; 8 nucleotides align to TRBD2. V shed 6 bases and J 4 bases; nucleotides not matched to a gene: 13. The CDR3 contains 17 residues. Germline CDR1 MDHEN, CDR2 SYDVKM. CDR3 sequence reads: CASSLMGAGGSTGELFF. CDR3 nucleotides: TGTGCCAGCAGCCTCATGGGCGCGGGGGGCTCCACCGGGGAGCTGTTTTTT.

This clonotype was counted at least ten times. The chain is built from TRBV6-1 and TRBJ2-5, with D perhaps TRBD1 (6 bases). Trimming took 7 bases from V and 2 from J, leaving 11 bases between them. The CDR3 has 13 residues. Per the germline V gene, CDR1 is MNHNS and CDR2 is SASEGT. CDR3 DNA: TGTGCCAGCACGCGGACAGCACAAGAGACCCAGTACTTC. Amino acids: CASTRTAQETQYF.

The chain recombines TRBV7-3 with TRBJ2-7; D tentatively reads TRBD1 or TRBD2 (6 bases each). V lost 5 bases and J lost 3, with 32 bases in between. Germline assignment: CDR1 SGHTA and CDR2 FQGTGA. The CDR3 spans 20 residues. The CDR3 bases are TGTGCCAGCAGCCCCCCGGAGGGACACGAGGATCTAGGGAAAAGCTACGAGCAGTACGTC. This codes for CASSPPEGHEDLGKSYEQYV.

The rearrangement uses TRBV7-2 and TRBJ2-6; no definite D call. Trimming left V 5 bases short and J 1 base short, with 6 bases between. Germline values: CDR1 SGHTA, CDR2 FQGNSA. This CDR3 comprises 14 residues. DNA of the CDR3: TGTGCCAGCAGCCTCCAGTCTGGGGCCAACGTCCTGACTTTC. This encodes CASSLQSGANVLTF.

This clonotype was recorded many times. The chain couples TRBV20-1 to TRBJ1-5; 7 bases are shared with TRBD1. Trimming removed 3 bases from V and 4 bases from J; junction bases left unmatched: 0. Looked up from germline, CDR1 is DFQATT and CDR2 is SNEGSKA (reference sequence). The CDR3 is 12 residues long. The CDR3 protein is CSARTGNQPQHF. The CDR3 nucleotides read TGCAGTGCTAGGACAGGGAATCAGCCCCAGCATTTT.

This clonotype appeared many times. The CDR3 sequence: CASSSGTSGDTQYF. The CDR3 nucleotides are TGCGCCAGCAGCTCGGGGACTAGCGGTGATACGCAGTATTTT. This chain links TRBV5-1 with TRBJ2-3, with 11 nucleotides matching TRBD2. Trimming cost V 3 bases and J 6 bases; bases outside gene matches: 3. This CDR3 region has 14 residues. Germline assignment: CDR1 SGHRS and CDR2 YFSETQ.

This clonotype was observed a handful of times. V gene TRBV2 combines with J gene TRBJ2-3; tentative D call: TRBD2 (6 bases). V was clipped by 8 bases and J by 0 bases, with 12 bases between them. Germline CDR1 is SNHLY and CDR2 is FYNNEI. This CDR3 is 14 amino acids long. CDR3 bases: TGTGCCAGCCCTCCCGGGGGTAGCACAGATACGCAGTATTTT. It yields the protein CASPPGGSTDTQYF.

This clonotype was counted between two and nine times. The chain combines TRBV7-8 with TRBJ1-6; no definite D call. CDR1 and CDR2 from the germline V gene are SGHVS and FQNEAQ. CDR3 length: 15 residues. V shed 5 bases and J shed 7 bases, with 15 bases lying between them. The CDR3 DNA reads TGTGCCAGCAGCCCCCAGCGGGCAGAGAATTCACCCCTCCACTTT. This sequence encodes CASSPQRAENSPLHF.

The rearrangement joins TRBV5-1 to TRBJ1-1; D possibly corresponds to TRBD1 (6 bases). Trimming removed 0 bases from V and 3 bases from J, with 9 bases in between. This CDR3 contains 14 residues. CDR1 and CDR2 from the germline V gene are SGHRS and YFSETQ. The CDR3 sequence: CASSLEQGDTEAFF. In DNA form, the CDR3 reads TGCGCCAGCAGCTTGGAACAGGGAGACACTGAAGCTTTCTTT.

The rearrangement uses TRBV6-2 or TRBV6-3 and TRBJ1-1, with D uncertain. The V gene's germline CDR1 is MNHEY and CDR2 SVGEGT. V lost 5 bases and J lost 0, with 13 bases in between. The CDR3 loop spans 15 amino acids. CDR3 DNA sequence: TGTGCCAGCAGTAAACTTCGGGTTATGAACACTGAAGCTTTCTTT. This sequence encodes CASSKLRVMNTEAFF.

The chain is built from TRBV11-2 and TRBJ2-2, with no clear D. The germline CDR1 and CDR2 sequences are SGHAT and FQNNGV. This CDR3 has 16 amino acids. The V end lost 5 bases, the J end lost 9 bases, and 22 bases lay between the germline ends. CDR3 sequence: CASSHTARGRIRELFF. CDR3 coding DNA: TGTGCCAGCAGCCATACCGCCCGAGGTAGGATCCGGGAGCTGTTTTTT.

The sample holds a few counts of this clonotype. The CDR3 loop is CAWSVLASDTQYF. For the CDR3, the DNA is TGTGCCTGGAGTGTACTAGCCAGCGATACGCAGTATTTT. V usage is TRBV30 and J usage is TRBJ2-3, with D possibly TRBD2 on 6 matching bases. CDR1 is GTSNPN and CDR2 is SVGIG in the germline V gene (reference sequence). The V end was cut by 0 bases, the J end by 6 bases, with 10 bases between. The CDR3 sequence is 13 residues long.

At least ten counts were recorded for this clonotype. Here the CDR3 reads CASSFGQGNTIYF. CDR3 coding DNA: TGTGCCAGCAGCTTTGGGCAGGGGAACACCATATATTTT. J is TRBJ1-3 and V is TRBV7-9; D is perhaps TRBD1 (6 bases). CDR1 and CDR2 (germline): SEHNR, FQNEAQ (reference sequence). The germline V and J ends were trimmed by 3 bases and 7 bases, with 10 bases remaining between them. The CDR3 covers 13 residues.

This clonotype has a handful of counts. The V and J genes are TRBV5-6 and TRBJ2-5; 8 bases map to TRBD1. Trimming at V came to 5 bases and at J to 6 bases, leaving 9 bases not matched to a gene. The CDR3 spans 14 residues. The germline V gene has CDR1 SGHDT and CDR2 YYEEEE. The CDR3 region is CASRRIGQGQTQYF. CDR3 coding DNA: TGTGCCAGCAGGCGTATAGGACAGGGTCAGACCCAGTACTTC.

The J gene is TRBJ1-4, the V gene TRBV6-5; 8 positions agree with TRBD1. This CDR3 contains 16 residues. From germline, CDR1 is MNHEY and CDR2 SVGAGI. Trimming cost V 6 bases and J 8 bases; bases outside gene matches: 14. The CDR3, as DNA: TGTGCCAGCAGCCGGGACAGGCCACTGAGGCGGGAAAAACTGTTTTTT. Amino acids: CASSRDRPLRREKLFF.

This clonotype was counted between two and nine times. DNA of the CDR3: TGTGCCAGCAGTTTTCGTCAGAGCTCTTACGAGCAGTACTTC. This sequence encodes CASSFRQSSYEQYF. V is TRBV12-3 or TRBV12-4 and J is TRBJ2-7; no definite D call. The ends were cut back, 3 bases at V and 4 bases at J, with 13 bases in the middle. The CDR3 has 14 residues.

This rearrangement joins TRBV29-1 to TRBJ1-1, with 7 nucleotides matching TRBD1. V lost 6 bases to trimming and J lost 4 bases; unmatched junction nucleotides: 11. This CDR3 spans 14 amino acids. CDR1 is SQVTM and CDR2 is ANQGSEA in the germline V gene. CDR3 bases: TGCAGCGTAGAACAGGGGATCCCGGGCACTGAAGCTTTCTTT. It is translated as CSVEQGIPGTEAFF.

This clonotype has a handful of counts. The chain is built from TRBV27 and TRBJ2-7; 8 bases align to TRBD1. CDR3 length: 14 residues. Germline loops: CDR1 MNHEY, CDR2 SMNVEV (reference sequence). The J segment lost 6 bases and the V segment lost 7 bases, leaving 11 bases of the junction unmatched. The CDR3 DNA is TGTGCCAGCAAGGCCGGGACAGGCCAATCCGAGCAGTACTTC. Protein product: CASKAGTGQSEQYF.

This clonotype was detected only a few times. The gene calls are TRBV28 and TRBJ1-5; the D gene is possibly TRBD1 (5 bases). This CDR3 region has 16 residues. The germline V gene has CDR1 MDHEN and CDR2 SYDVKM. Between the trimmed V and J ends, which lost 7 bases and 4 bases, there was a span of 20 bases. CDR3 coding DNA: TGTGCCAGCATTCAGGCGAGGGGACGTTGGAATCAGCCCCAGCATTTT. Translated, it gives CASIQARGRWNQPQHF. The full variable domain, completed using reference TRBV28 and TRBJ1-5, is DVKVTQSSRYLVKRTGEKVFLECVQDMDHENMFWYRQDPGLGLRLIYFSYDVKMKEKGDIPEGYSVSREKKERFSLILESASTNQTSMYLCASIQARGRWNQPQHFGDGTRLSIL.

This clonotype occurred a few times. This chain links TRBV7-9 with TRBJ2-3; TRBD1 or TRBD2 may be the D gene (5 bases each). CDR1 SEHNR and CDR2 FQNEAQ come from the germline V gene (reference sequence). CDR3 size: 15 residues. The V gene lost 7 bases and the J gene lost 2 bases, with 16 bases spanning the gap. The CDR3 region is CASTPGDGLTDTQYF. The CDR3, as DNA: TGTGCCAGCACCCCTGGGGACGGCCTCACAGATACGCAGTATTTT.

V is TRBV9 and J is TRBJ1-2; D not resolved. V was clipped by 0 bases and J by 1 base, with 13 bases between them. Germline V lookup: CDR1 SGDLS, CDR2 YYNGEE. The CDR3 has 16 residues. The CDR3 region has the DNA TGTGCCAGCAGCGTAGATTACGGCAGAATTAACTATGGCTACACCTTC. Encoded protein: CASSVDYGRINYGYTF.